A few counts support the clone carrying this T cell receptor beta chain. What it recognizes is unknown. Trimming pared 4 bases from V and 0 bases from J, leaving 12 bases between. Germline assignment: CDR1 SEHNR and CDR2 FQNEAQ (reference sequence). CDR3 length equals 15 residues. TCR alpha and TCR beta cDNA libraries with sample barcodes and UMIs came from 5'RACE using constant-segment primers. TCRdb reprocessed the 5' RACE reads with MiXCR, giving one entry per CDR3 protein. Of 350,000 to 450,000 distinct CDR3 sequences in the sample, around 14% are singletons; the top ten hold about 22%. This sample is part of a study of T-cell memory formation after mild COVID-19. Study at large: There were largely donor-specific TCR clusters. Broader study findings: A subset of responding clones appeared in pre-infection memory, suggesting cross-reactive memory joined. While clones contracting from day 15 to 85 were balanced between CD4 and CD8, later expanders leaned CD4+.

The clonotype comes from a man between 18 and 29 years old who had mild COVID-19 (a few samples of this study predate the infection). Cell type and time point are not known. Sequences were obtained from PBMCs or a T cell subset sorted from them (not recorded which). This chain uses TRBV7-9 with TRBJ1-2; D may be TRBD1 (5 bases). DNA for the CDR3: TGTGCCAGCAGCTCCACAGGCGCTCCTAACTATGGCTACACCTTC. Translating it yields CASSSTGAPNYGYTF.